This entry lists 20 T cell receptor beta chains sequenced from one sample in a study of T cell repertoires in cytomegalovirus infection. One entry per CDR3 protein results from TCRdb running MiXCR on the reads. The sample lists a few hundred thousand distinct CDR3 sequences; 40% were seen once. Their antigen targets remain unknown. This specimen was cultured PBMCs, taken from culture after CMV antigen stimulation. These receptor sequences come from a human donor in good health (CMV status not recorded). Some clones in this sample may be carry-over from other donors' samples.

The chain recombines TRBV10-2 with TRBJ1-4; D possibly corresponds to TRBD1 (5 bases). V was shortened by 6 bases and J by 6 bases, with 14 bases between the two germline ends. Germline-derived CDR1 and CDR2 are WSHSY and SAAADI. The CDR3 runs 14 residues. The CDR3 DNA is TGCGCCAGCAGCCCAGGGTGGGTGGATGAAAAACTGTTTTTT. As protein: CASSPGWVDEKLFF.

The CDR3 DNA is TGTGCCAGCAGTTTACGACAGAGCAACTACCAAGAGACCCAGTACTTC. Its translation: CASSLRQSNYQETQYF. The J gene is TRBJ2-5, the V gene TRBV27; D perhaps matches TRBD1 (5 bases). This CDR3 has 16 amino acids. The V gene lost 2 bases and the J gene lost 0 bases, with 13 bases spanning the gap. Germline-derived CDR1 and CDR2 are MNHEY and SMNVEV (reference sequence).

The chain has TRBV12-3 or TRBV12-4 and TRBJ1-5; D perhaps matches TRBD1 (5 bases). V lost 3 bases to trimming and J lost 7 bases, with 19 bases between them. The CDR3 is 16 residues long. In nucleotides, the CDR3 is TGTGCCAGCAGTTTTAATTCGGGGACCGAGGAGCAGCCCCAGCATTTT. Amino acids: CASSFNSGTEEQPQHF.

This clonotype was seen a handful of times. V is TRBV7-8 and J is TRBJ1-3; D not certain. The CDR3 runs 13 residues. V lost 1 base to trimming and J lost 5 bases, with 6 bases between them. CDR1 and CDR2 (germline): SGHVS, FQNEAQ. The CDR3 DNA reads TGTGCCAGCAGCTTAGAATCCCGAAACACCATATATTTT. It specifies CASSLESRNTIYF.

The chain recombines TRBV10-3 with TRBJ1-2; D perhaps matches TRBD1 (5 bases). The CDR3 is 15 residues long. The ends were cut back, 0 bases at V and 2 bases at J, with 10 bases in the middle. Germline-derived CDR1 and CDR2 are ENHRY and SYGVKD. The CDR3 spells CAISESTALNYGYTF. CDR3 DNA: TGTGCCATCAGTGAGTCGACAGCCTTGAACTATGGCTACACCTTC.

This rearrangement joins TRBV7-9 to TRBJ2-1, with D perhaps matching TRBD1 (6 bases). Trimming left V 1 base short and J 8 bases short, with 15 bases between. CDR1 SEHNR and CDR2 FQNEAQ come from the germline V gene (reference sequence). There are 15 residues in the CDR3. CDR3 residues: CASSLEGTGFDEQFF. The CDR3 DNA reads as TGTGCCAGCAGCTTAGAAGGCACAGGGTTTGATGAGCAGTTCTTC. The full variable domain, completed using reference TRBV7-9 and TRBJ2-1, is DTGVSQNPRHKITKRGQNVTFRCDPISEHNRLYWYRQTLGQGPEFLTYFQNEAQLEKSRLLSDRFSAERPKGSFSTLEIQRTEQGDSAMYLCASSLEGTGFDEQFFGPGTRLTVL.

This clonotype has a handful of counts. The chain is built from TRBV7-2 and TRBJ2-3; D remains unclear. CDR1 is SGHTA, CDR2 FQGNSA, per germline. This CDR3 is 14 amino acids long. The V end lost 1 base, the J end lost 2 bases, and 7 bases lay between the germline ends. The CDR3 loop reads CASSLGYHTDTQYF. In nucleotides, the CDR3 is TGTGCCAGCAGCTTAGGCTACCACACAGATACGCAGTATTTT.

This clonotype occurred a few times. CDR3 coding DNA: TGTGCCAGCAGGCAACAGGGAGGGTTGGCAAATTATGGCTACACCTTC. It encodes CASRQQGGLANYGYTF. The V call is TRBV7-2, the J call TRBJ1-2; TRBD1 is a possible D gene (6 bases). V lost 6 bases to trimming and J lost 5 bases, with 22 bases between them. The germline gives CDR1 SGHTA, CDR2 FQGNSA. The CDR3 extends over 16 amino acids.

The CDR3, as DNA: TGTGCCAGCAGATGGGAGGACACCTCCTACGAGCAGTACTTC. Encoded protein: CASRWEDTSYEQYF. The rearrangement links TRBV12-3 or TRBV12-4 to TRBJ2-7, with D possibly being TRBD2 (6 bases). The ends were cut back, 6 bases at V and 0 bases at J, with 12 bases in the middle. This CDR3 spans 14 amino acids.

The chain links TRBV11-2 to TRBJ1-1; 12 positions match TRBD1. Germline V CDR1 and CDR2: SGHAT, FQNNGV. The CDR3 runs to 18 residues. J gave up 3 bases and V 3 bases, and 11 bases lay outside the gene matches. CDR3 amino acids: CASSFFGTGGAGYTEAFF. As DNA, the CDR3 is TGTGCCAGCAGCTTCTTTGGGACAGGGGGCGCGGGGTACACTGAAGCTTTCTTT. Complete variable domain (other parts from reference TRBV11-2 and TRBJ1-1): EAGVAQSPRYKIIEKRQSVAFWCNPISGHATLYWYQQILGQGPKLLIQFQNNGVVDDSQLPKDRFSAERLKGVDSTLKIQPAKLEDSAVYLCASSFFGTGGAGYTEAFFGQGTRLTVV.

This clonotype was counted only a few times. The chain combines TRBV12-3 or TRBV12-4 with TRBJ1-2; no clear D gene. The CDR3 is 12 amino acids. The V gene lost 4 bases and the J gene lost 5 bases, with 8 bases spanning the gap. The CDR3 coding sequence is TGTGCCAGCAGTTCCATGGGATATGGCTACACCTTC. Its translation is CASSSMGYGYTF.

This clonotype was detected a few times. This rearrangement joins TRBV7-2 to TRBJ1-4; TRBD1 matches 7 bases. CDR1 SGHTA and CDR2 FQGNSA come from the germline V gene. The V gene end was trimmed by 2 bases and the J gene end by 1 base; junction bases not matched to a gene: 1. The CDR3 spans 15 residues. Here the CDR3 reads CASSLRGLTNEKLFF. Here the CDR3 DNA reads TGTGCCAGCAGCTTAAGGGGGCTAACTAATGAAAAACTGTTTTTT.

This clonotype was counted a few times. This chain connects TRBV19 to TRBJ2-1, with 13 bases matching TRBD2. Germline V lookup: CDR1 LNHDA, CDR2 SQIVND (reference sequence). This CDR3 has 17 residues. Unmatched junction bases numbered 4, after V lost 5 bases and J lost 0 bases. This chain's CDR3 is CASSATSGRASYNEQFF. As DNA, the CDR3 is TGTGCCAGTAGTGCTACTAGCGGGAGGGCCTCCTACAATGAGCAGTTCTTC.

The rearrangement uses TRBV4-1 and TRBJ1-6; D gene uncertain. Germline-derived CDR1 and CDR2 are MGHRA and YSYEKL. Trimming pared 1 base from V and 4 bases from J, leaving 5 bases between. The CDR3 extends over 14 amino acids. The CDR3 region is CASSQVTYNSPLHF. The CDR3 DNA follows: TGCGCCAGCAGCCAAGTGACATATAATTCACCCCTCCACTTT.

CDR3 coding DNA: TGTGCCAGCAGTTTAGGGGCAACCATGGACGTAACCACAGATACGCAGTATTTT. Amino acid sequence: CASSLGATMDVTTDTQYF. The chain uses TRBV28 and TRBJ2-3; tentative D call: TRBD1 (5 bases). The CDR3 length is 18 residues. Germline lookup yields CDR1 MDHEN and CDR2 SYDVKM. Trimming removed 2 bases at V and 2 bases at J, with 20 bases between. The entire variable domain, with the rest obtained from reference TRBV28 and TRBJ2-3, is as follows: DVKVTQSSRYLVKRTGEKVFLECVQDMDHENMFWYRQDPGLGLRLIYFSYDVKMKEKGDIPEGYSVSREKKERFSLILESASTNQTSMYLCASSLGATMDVTTDTQYFGPGTRLTVL.

The rearrangement joins TRBV7-8 to TRBJ2-1, with TRBD1 matching over 9 bases. The V gene's germline CDR1 is SGHVS and CDR2 FQNEAQ. The trim removed 6 bases at V and 15 bases at J, leaving 15 bases unmatched. The CDR3 covers 14 residues. The CDR3 loop reads CASSTGGEPPQGFF. CDR3 bases: TGTGCCAGCAGTACAGGGGGCGAACCACCTCAGGGGTTCTTC.

Many counts were recorded for this clonotype. The rearrangement uses TRBV7-2 and TRBJ1-2; possibly TRBD1 for D (5 bases). The germline V gene has CDR1 SGHTA and CDR2 FQGNSA. This CDR3 has 12 residues. Trimming took off 5 bases at V and 8 bases at J, with 12 bases between the two ends. This CDR3 reads CASSTPEGGYTF. The CDR3 DNA follows: TGTGCCAGCAGCACCCCGGAGGGGGGCTACACCTTC.

This clonotype was counted only a few times. The V and J genes are TRBV12-3 or TRBV12-4 and TRBJ2-5; tentative D call: TRBD2 (7 bases). The CDR3 is made up of 14 amino acids. The V and J ends lost 2 bases and 4 bases respectively, with 11 bases between them. The CDR3 here is CASSLFRGGETQYF. CDR3 nucleotide sequence: TGTGCCAGCAGTTTATTTAGGGGGGGAGAGACCCAGTACTTC.

This chain joins TRBV7-2 and TRBJ2-3; perhaps TRBD1 as D (6 bases). This CDR3 contains 11 residues. Trimming removed 9 bases from V and 11 bases from J, with 15 bases in between. Germline loops: CDR1 SGHTA, CDR2 FQGNSA. CDR3 DNA: TGTGCCAGTCGGCAGGGGTTTGAGCAGTATTTT. The encoded protein is CASRQGFEQYF.

About this clonotype: The junction differs from germline at one of its ends, possibly a read error. CDR3 sequence (DNA): TGCAGCGCTGAAGGCACGCTGAACACTGAAGCTTTCTTT. Residues: CSAEGTLNTEAFF. The chain is built from TRBV29-1 and TRBJ1-1; D is unclear. Germline values: CDR1 SQVTM, CDR2 ANQGSEA. The CDR3 spans 13 residues.